This TCR beta chain came from a study of graft-versus-host responses after intestinal transplantation (dated by TCRdb to about 2021). Looking at the study overall: The transplants that recipients received were multivisceral, liver-intestinal, or isolated intestinal. All recipients received anti-thymocyte globulin induction followed by maintenance tacrolimus and steroids for roughly three years. After intestinal transplantation, graft-versus-host and host-versus-graft alloreactive T cell clones were followed in the graft, circulation and bone marrow using bulk TCR-beta CDR3 sequencing. Alloreactive clones were identified by sequencing pre-transplant mixed lymphocyte reaction products and comparing them with unstimulated pre-transplant donor and recipient T cells. A cohort of about two dozen intestinal transplant recipients, including one retransplant, was enrolled, and a few patients lacking pretransplant specimens were excluded. Donor T cell macrochimerism was defined as a peak of at least 4% donor T cells among recipient peripheral blood mononuclear cells. Instead of going to the commercial service, samples from three later patients were sequenced in-house on an Illumina MiSeq and processed with MiXCR. Overall study outcomes, separate from this receptor: Conclusions were limited by the relatively low number and heterogeneity of intestinal transplant patients. GvH clones were found in recipient bone marrow, and some of the GvH clones appeared earlier in ileal mucosa or blood, which is consistent with an intestinal mucosal origin. Early after transplant, declines in HvG clones were associated with peak levels of circulating GvH clones. In patients with donor T cell macrochimerism, the allografts had high GvH to HvG T cell clonal ratios.

Preparation of the library involved the immunoSEQ multiplex PCR assay. In most patients, genomic DNA was isolated using the Qiagen DNeasy Blood and Tissue Kit and sent frozen to Adaptive Biotechnologies for TCR sequencing. High-throughput TCR-beta CDR3 sequencing of genomic DNA from most patients was performed by Adaptive Biotechnologies. The original methods were these. TCR sequencing data for some 19 patients were retrieved from Adaptive's ImmunoSEQ software; three other patients were processed with MiXCR and VDJtools. CD4 versus CD8 sorting errors were corrected by removing sequences found in both subsets at a frequency ratio below 5:1. CDR3 nucleotide sequences shared by donor and recipient were removed because the origin of these sequences could not be assigned. To be classed as alloreactive, a clone needed at least 2-fold expansion over unstimulated cells and a minimum CFSE-low frequency of 0.002% (template counts) or 0.001% (read counts). Clones detected in sequenced pre-transplant spleen, lymph node, or MLR CFSE-low populations of the donor or recipient were defined as mappable. The cumulative frequency of alloreactive clones was calculated as a percentage of all sequences, weighted by copy number. TCRdb retrieved this table from immuneACCESS and kept in-frame rearrangements only. Not all clones are present; in checked studies, unresolved V genes account for under half, and no reason is known for the remainder. That table supplies the V and J calls and clone size; D and trimming were determined from the DNA. The sample table holds tens of thousands of clones, of which roughly 92% were seen once. The ten largest clones add up to about 0.3% of the sample.

The CDR3 measures 15 amino acids from cysteine to phenylalanine. Only the CDR3 part of the read is kept: 45 bases, read in frame from the first base. V and J are truncated by 1 base and 0 bases respectively, leaving an intervening sequence of 9 bases. From the germline V gene, CDR1 is MNHNS and CDR2 is SASEGT. Worth noting for this clone: Its binding antigen is unknown. Within one base of it there is no much larger clone, and no base qualities were kept.

Interpreted using the paper, the time point label stands for: cells obtained before transplantation from donor or recipient. CD3+CD4+ and CD3+CD8+ populations were FACS-sorted from unstimulated pre-transplant donor and recipient cells taken from spleen or lymph nodes. The sequence came from a human donor who received an intestinal transplant. This chain is built from TRBV6-1 and TRBJ1-2; D gene: possibly TRBD1, on 6 matching bases. The sample in question was unstimulated CD4+ T cells sorted from spleen or lymph node cells, obtained before intestinal transplant. In nucleotide form, the sequence is TGTGCCAGCAGTGAAGACAGGGCAGCTAACTATGGCTACACCTTC. Translated, it reads CASSEDRAANYGYTF.